The 14 T cell receptor beta chains below were found in one sample sequenced in a study of blood T cell repertoires in COVID-19. The table came from immunoSEQ multiplex PCR; TCRdb's copy has only in-frame clones and leaves some out. Of over 350,000 clones in the sample, roughly 88% were seen once. Input material: PBMCs or T cells enriched from blood (not recorded which). These receptors were taken from a woman younger than 45 with acute COVID-19.

The chain carries TRBV10-2 and TRBJ2-1, with TRBD1 identical over 8 bases. The ends lost 10 bases at V and 6 bases at J; junction bases unmatched: 8. Germline V gene lookup returns CDR1 WSHSY and CDR2 SAAADI. The CDR3 totals 13 residues. The CDR3 here is CATRQGMGNEQFF. The CDR3 DNA reads as TGCGCCACTAGACAGGGGATGGGCAATGAGCAGTTCTTC.

V and J are TRBV6-5 and TRBJ2-7; D may be TRBD1 (5 bases). The length of the CDR3 is 11 residues. CDR1 and CDR2 (germline): MNHEY, SVGAGI. V lost 7 bases and J 1 base, leaving 5 bases between the germline ends. This chain's CDR3 is CASTGSYEQYF. In nucleotides, the CDR3 is TGTGCCAGCACAGGGTCCTACGAGCAGTACTTC.

This sequence joins TRBV5-1 and TRBJ2-7, with 8 bases aligning to TRBD1. The CDR3 contains 14 residues. Germline CDR1 and CDR2: SGHRS and YFSETQ. Germline trimming cut 4 bases from V and 4 bases from J; bases unmatched to any gene: 7. Written as DNA, the CDR3 is TGCGCCAGCAGCCCGGACAGGGTTTTTTACGAGCAGTACTTC. This encodes CASSPDRVFYEQYF.

The V call is TRBV27, the J call TRBJ2-7; D is ambiguous. The CDR3 spans 13 residues. V was cut by 5 bases and J by 7 bases, with 15 bases left in between. Germline V gene data show CDR1 as MNHEY and CDR2 as SMNVEV (reference sequence). The CDR3 region is CASSLRGVGEQYF. The CDR3 nucleotides are TGTGCCAGCAGTCTCCGTGGAGTTGGGGAGCAGTACTTC.

V gene TRBV10-2 combines with J gene TRBJ1-6, with a weak D call TRBD1 (6 bases). Looked up from germline, CDR1 is WSHSY and CDR2 is SAAADI. The CDR3 sequence is 13 residues long. V gave up 5 bases and J gave up 5 bases, with 7 bases separating them. CDR3: CASSSGDNSPLHF. The CDR3 coding sequence is TGCGCCAGCAGTTCAGGGGATAATTCACCCCTCCACTTT.

This clone showed up many times. The CDR3 region has the DNA TGTGCCAGCAGTGACTCGAGCTCTGGGGCCAACGTCCTGACTTTC. This encodes CASSDSSSGANVLTF. The chain is built from TRBV6-4 and TRBJ2-6; D ambiguous. The CDR3 is 15 amino acids. Germline lookup yields CDR1 MRHNA and CDR2 SNTAGT. V lost 0 bases and J 0 bases, leaving 3 bases between the germline ends.

This chain uses TRBV6-1 with TRBJ1-3; D is possibly TRBD1 (6 bases). V dropped 1 base and J dropped 2 bases, with 12 bases sitting between them. The CDR3 is 16 residues long. Per germline, CDR1 MNHNS and CDR2 SASEGT. Written as DNA, the CDR3 is TGTGCCAGCAGTGAAGGGTGGGGGCAGGCTGGAAACACCATATATTTT. Its protein product is CASSEGWGQAGNTIYF.

This chain links TRBV6-1 with TRBJ2-7; TRBD2 is a possible D gene (6 bases). This CDR3 has 16 amino acids. Germline V gene sequence: CDR1 MNHNS, CDR2 SASEGT. Trimming took off 0 bases at V and 2 bases at J, with 14 bases between the two ends. The CDR3 reads CASSEARAGTTYEQYF. The DNA of the CDR3 is TGTGCCAGCAGTGAAGCTCGGGCGGGGACCACCTACGAGCAGTACTTC.

On this clone: Other nucleotide sequences in the sample specify the same CDR3. The gene calls are TRBV4-3 and TRBJ2-7; D perhaps matches TRBD1 (6 bases). Trimming shortened V by 4 bases and J by 2 bases, and 18 bases separated the two germline ends. The CDR3 length is 16 residues. CDR1 LGHNA and CDR2 YSLEER come from the germline V gene. The CDR3 spells CASSLSDRDTTYEQYF. The CDR3 DNA sequence: TGCGCCAGCAGCCTTTCAGACCGGGACACTACCTACGAGCAGTACTTC.

The V gene is TRBV7-9, the J gene TRBJ1-1, with D maybe TRBD1 (6 bases). The germline V gene has CDR1 SEHNR and CDR2 FQNEAQ (reference sequence). The germline V and J ends were trimmed by 5 bases and 11 bases, with 18 bases remaining between them. This CDR3 contains 13 residues. The CDR3 loop reads CASSPFEGTRAFF. The DNA of the CDR3 is TGTGCCAGCAGCCCTTTTGAAGGGACACGGGCTTTCTTT.

The chain is built from TRBV29-1 and TRBJ1-3; perhaps TRBD1 as D (5 bases). V gave up 4 bases and J gave up 2 bases, with 15 bases separating them. The CDR3 runs 15 residues. Germline V lookup: CDR1 SQVTM, CDR2 ANQGSEA. The CDR3 nucleotides read TGCAGCGTTGGCCCTGGGGCTGAGACTGGAAACACCATATATTTT. It codes for CSVGPGAETGNTIYF.

The V gene is TRBV10-3, the J gene TRBJ1-5, with a weak D call TRBD1 (5 bases). Trimming removed 3 bases from V and 5 bases from J, with 17 bases in between. Germline CDR1 and CDR2: ENHRY and SYGVKD. The CDR3 is 16 amino acids. This CDR3 reads CAISDTSGLTYQPQHF. The CDR3 DNA sequence: TGTGCCATCAGTGATACCTCGGGACTTACTTATCAGCCCCAGCATTTT.

The chain employs TRBV27 and TRBJ2-7; maybe TRBD2 (6 bases). CDR1 MNHEY and CDR2 SMNVEV come from the germline V gene (reference sequence). Trimming stripped 2 bases from V and 0 bases from J, with 14 bases between. The CDR3 is made up of 16 amino acids. The CDR3, as DNA: TGTGCCAGCAGTTTAAAGGGAGTGGGAGGCTCCTACGAGCAGTACTTC. Translation gives CASSLKGVGGSYEQYF.

V is TRBV19 and J is TRBJ2-7, with TRBD1 identical over 8 bases. J gave up 2 bases and V 8 bases, and 5 bases lay outside the gene matches. CDR3 length: 13 amino acids. CDR1 and CDR2 from the germline V gene are LNHDA and SQIVND (reference sequence). CDR3 DNA sequence: TGTGCCAGTGGAACAGGGGGAGCCTACGAGCAGTACTTC. As protein: CASGTGGAYEQYF. The full variable domain, its missing parts supplied by reference TRBV19 and TRBJ2-7, is DGGITQSPKYLFRKEGQNVTLSCEQNLNHDAMYWYRQDPGQGLRLIYYSQIVNDFQKGDIAEGYSVSREKKESFPLTVTSAQKNPTAFYLCASGTGGAYEQYFGPGTRLTVT.